The 8 T cell receptor beta chains reported below all come from one sample, sequenced in a study of T cell responses to AZD1222 COVID-19 vaccine (dated by TCRdb to the early 2020s). Libraries were made using the immunoSEQ multiplex PCR assay. This is the immuneACCESS table as TCRdb keeps it, with only in-frame sequences that have V and J called. A part of the clones is gone; compared with another copy, unresolved V genes explain less than half, and the rest is unexplained. The sample contains over 100,000 clones, about 93% of them found a single time. 4.5% to 5% of the sample goes to the ten largest clones. Reading the label with the study, this specimen's time point is: baseline before first vaccination. The sequencing here drew on peripheral blood, taken on day 0 of AZD1222 vaccination. The receptors come from an adult in good health.

The chain employs TRBV7-2 and TRBJ2-2, with 14 bases that match TRBD2. With 4 bases clipped from V and 6 bases from J, the junction kept 7 bases outside the gene matches. In germline, CDR1 is SGHTA, CDR2 FQGNSA. This CDR3 comprises 17 residues. In nucleotides, the CDR3 is TGTGCCAGCAGCTCGACTAGCGGGAGGGCCTGGGCCGGGGAGCTGTTTTTT. This codes for CASSSTSGRAWAGELFF.

The sample holds one count of this clone. J is TRBJ1-4 and V is TRBV19; perhaps TRBD1 as D (6 bases). The germline CDR1 and CDR2 sequences are LNHDA and SQIVND (reference sequence). V was trimmed by 3 bases and J by 5 bases, leaving 13 bases between them. The CDR3 totals 15 residues. This chain's CDR3 is CASSMGAGANEKLFF. CDR3 DNA: TGTGCCAGTAGTATGGGGGCAGGTGCGAATGAAAAACTGTTTTTT.

The gene calls are TRBV27 and TRBJ1-1; D is uncertain. Trimming stripped 1 base from V and 0 bases from J, with 9 bases between. The CDR3 totals 15 residues. Germline lookup yields CDR1 MNHEY and CDR2 SMNVEV (reference sequence). The DNA for the CDR3 is TGTGCCAGCAGTTTATGGGCAGATATGAACACTGAAGCTTTCTTT. Protein: CASSLWADMNTEAFF.

The chain is built from TRBV10-3 and TRBJ2-1; TRBD2 agrees at 15 bases. Losses at the gene ends were 10 bases for V and 10 bases for J; bases not matched to a gene: 5. This CDR3 comprises 13 residues. Germline V gene lookup returns CDR1 ENHRY and CDR2 SYGVKD. The CDR3 loop is CATGTSGRREQFF. The CDR3 DNA reads as TGTGCCACCGGGACTAGCGGGAGGAGGGAGCAGTTCTTC.

The V call is TRBV7-2, the J call TRBJ1-2, with 8 nucleotides matching TRBD1. The CDR3 is made up of 15 amino acids. V lost 5 bases and J lost 7; bases outside the gene matches: 12. The V gene's germline CDR1 is SGHTA and CDR2 FQGNSA. CDR3 amino acids: CASSLGQGAVAGYTF. The DNA for the CDR3 is TGTGCCAGCAGCCTGGGGCAGGGGGCAGTCGCTGGCTACACCTTC.

V is TRBV5-4 and J is TRBJ1-1; D is ambiguous. Trimming took 3 bases from V and 7 from J, leaving 13 bases between them. The CDR3 is made up of 13 amino acids. Germline assignment: CDR1 SGHNT and CDR2 YYREEE (reference sequence). The CDR3 sequence: CASSSLFGSEAFF. CDR3 sequence (DNA): TGTGCCAGCAGCTCCCTCTTCGGTAGTGAAGCTTTCTTT.

The chain joins TRBV7-9 to TRBJ2-2; maybe TRBD2 (5 bases). CDR3 length: 15 amino acids. V was pared by 4 bases and J by 6 bases, with 15 bases between. CDR1 and CDR2 (germline): SEHNR, FQNEAQ (reference sequence). The CDR3 nucleotides are TGTGCCAGCAGCTCCTCATCCTTGGGAGCCGGGGAGCTGTTTTTT. Its translation is CASSSSSLGAGELFF. Drawing the rest from reference TRBV7-9 and TRBJ2-2, the complete variable domain is DTGVSQNPRHKITKRGQNVTFRCDPISEHNRLYWYRQTLGQGPEFLTYFQNEAQLEKSRLLSDRFSAERPKGSFSTLEIQRTEQGDSAMYLCASSSSSLGAGELFFGEGSRLTVL.

The chain employs TRBV5-1 and TRBJ2-7, with a tentative D call TRBD2 (6 bases). Trimming stripped 2 bases from V and 4 bases from J, with 7 bases between. Per germline, CDR1 SGHRS and CDR2 YFSETQ. The CDR3 has 12 residues. CDR3 sequence (DNA): TGCGCCAGCAGCTTCGGGGGATACGAGCAGTACTTC. Translating gives CASSFGGYEQYF. Using reference TRBV5-1 and TRBJ2-7 for the parts outside the CDR3, the full variable domain is KAGVTQTPRYLIKTRGQQVTLSCSPISGHRSVSWYQQTPGQGLQFLFEYFSETQRNKGNFPGRFSGRQFSNSRSEMNVSTLELGDSALYLCASSFGGYEQYFGPGTRLTVT.